This T cell receptor beta chain was observed in a study of blood T cell repertoires in COVID-19. Overall study context: Sites in the United States, Italy and Spain provided acute and convalescent COVID-19 samples.

Germline CDR1 and CDR2: SGHRS and YFSETQ. V shed 4 bases and J shed 5 bases, with 18 bases lying between them. The CDR3 is 15 residues long. Measured with immunoSEQ multiplex PCR; TCRdb has only the in-frame clones, and not every one. The sample has 40,000 to 60,000 clones; about 85% are singletons. Sequencing was carried out using peripheral blood. V gene TRBV5-1 combines with J gene TRBJ2-5; D possibly corresponds to TRBD1 (6 bases). The sequence derives from a human donor in a cohort sampled during active COVID-19. The CDR3 sequence is CASSPPTGRWETQYF. Written as DNA, the CDR3 is TGCGCCAGCAGCCCACCCACAGGGCGTTGGGAGACCCAGTACTTC.